The 18 T cell receptor beta chains below all came from one sample that was sequenced in a study of T-cell memory formation after mild COVID-19. A single record per CDR3 protein comes from TCRdb applying MiXCR to the 5' RACE reads. The sample lists 250,000 to 300,000 distinct CDR3 sequences; about a sixth were seen once. What was sequenced was PBMCs or a T cell subset sorted from them (not recorded which). The receptors derive from a young man who had mild COVID-19 (a few samples of this study predate the infection). Cell type and time point are not known.

This clonotype was seen a few times. The chain links TRBV6-1 to TRBJ2-3, with 7 bases fitting TRBD1. Germline V gives CDR1 MNHNS, CDR2 SASEGT. The CDR3 consists of 14 residues. The V segment lost 8 bases and the J segment 1 base; nucleotides outside the gene matches: 6. The CDR3 here is CASVRGGRTDTQYF. The CDR3 DNA sequence: TGTGCCAGCGTACGAGGGGGCCGCACAGATACGCAGTATTTT.

The gene calls are TRBV7-6 and TRBJ1-2, with D unresolved. V lost 5 bases, J lost 4 bases, and 14 bases lay in between. CDR3 length: 14 residues. Germline assignment: CDR1 SGHVS and CDR2 FNYEAQ. In nucleotides, the CDR3 is TGTGCCAGCAGCCCCGGGCCGGACCGCTATGGCTACACCTTC. Translated: CASSPGPDRYGYTF. Complete variable domain (other parts from reference TRBV7-6 and TRBJ1-2): GAGVSQSPRYKVTKRGQDVALRCDPISGHVSLYWYRQALGQGPEFLTYFNYEAQQDKSGLPNDRFSAERPEGSISTLTIQRTEQRDSAMYRCASSPGPDRYGYTFGSGTRLTVV.

This clonotype was counted ten times or more. The chain is built from TRBV30 and TRBJ1-1; a possible D gene is TRBD1 (5 bases). Germline-derived CDR1 and CDR2 are GTSNPN and SVGIG (reference sequence). The CDR3 runs 13 residues. Trimming removed 0 bases from V and 11 bases from J, with 16 bases in between. CDR3 region: CAWSVQGSPRAFF. As DNA, the CDR3 is TGTGCCTGGAGTGTCCAGGGTTCCCCCCGGGCTTTCTTT.

This clonotype was seen only a few times. The V and J genes are TRBV7-9 and TRBJ1-5, with D perhaps matching TRBD1 (5 bases). This CDR3 has 15 residues. Trimming shortened V by 4 bases and J by 2 bases, and 12 bases separated the two germline ends. CDR1 and CDR2 from the germline V gene are SEHNR and FQNEAQ (reference sequence). In nucleotides, the CDR3 is TGTGCCAGCAGCTCGCAGGGAGCAGGCAATCAGCCCCAGCATTTT. It specifies CASSSQGAGNQPQHF.

This clonotype was seen ten or more times. The chain combines TRBV7-2 with TRBJ2-5; a possible D gene is TRBD1 (5 bases). The CDR3 spans 13 residues. Germline V gene sequence: CDR1 SGHTA, CDR2 FQGNSA. Trimming stripped 5 bases from V and 1 base from J, with 8 bases between. The CDR3 region is CASSVGLQETQYF. Here the CDR3 DNA reads TGTGCCAGCAGCGTGGGGCTCCAAGAGACCCAGTACTTC.

The table lists this clonotype with a few counts. The chain couples TRBV6-5 to TRBJ1-4; 7 nucleotides line up with TRBD1. The CDR3 extends over 16 amino acids. Germline CDR1 and CDR2: MNHEY and SVGAGI. V lost 6 bases and J lost 8; bases outside the gene matches: 15. The CDR3 reads CASSVTAGGSIEKLFF. For the CDR3, the DNA is TGTGCCAGCAGCGTTACTGCAGGGGGATCCATAGAAAAACTGTTTTTT.

This clonotype occurred a few times. CDR3 sequence reads: CAWSALWVDTQYF. The CDR3 bases are TGTGCCTGGAGTGCGCTGTGGGTTGATACGCAGTATTTT. The chain uses TRBV30 and TRBJ2-3; D gene ambiguous. Trimming removed 1 base at V and 6 bases at J, with 11 bases between. The germline V gene has CDR1 GTSNPN and CDR2 SVGIG (reference sequence). This CDR3 is 13 amino acids long.

This chain uses TRBV5-1 with TRBJ2-2; 7 nucleotides align to TRBD1. J lost 2 bases, V lost 1 base, and 11 bases had no gene match. Per germline, CDR1 SGHRS and CDR2 YFSETQ. CDR3 length equals 18 residues. CDR3: CASSLNFAGTVNTGELFF. The CDR3 region has the DNA TGCGCCAGCAGCTTGAATTTTGCTGGGACAGTTAACACCGGGGAGCTGTTTTTT. Supplemented by reference TRBV5-1 and TRBJ2-2, the full variable domain reads KAGVTQTPRYLIKTRGQQVTLSCSPISGHRSVSWYQQTPGQGLQFLFEYFSETQRNKGNFPGRFSGRQFSNSRSEMNVSTLELGDSALYLCASSLNFAGTVNTGELFFGEGSRLTVL.

This clonotype was recorded many times. The chain couples TRBV5-1 to TRBJ2-1; maybe TRBD2 (5 bases). The CDR3 contains 13 residues. V shed 4 bases and J shed 7 bases, with 12 bases lying between them. Germline values: CDR1 SGHRS, CDR2 YFSETQ. In nucleotides, the CDR3 is TGCGCCAGCAGCAAGGACCCGGGAAATGAGCAGTTCTTC. It is translated as CASSKDPGNEQFF.

This clonotype was seen only a few times. V gene TRBV9 combines with J gene TRBJ2-3; D may correspond to TRBD1 or TRBD2 (6 bases each). The CDR3 runs to 17 residues. Germline V gene data show CDR1 as SGDLS and CDR2 as YYNGEE. The ends were cut back, 1 base at V and 1 base at J, with 16 bases in the middle. CDR3 DNA: TGTGCCAGCAGCGTATATGGCAACAGGGAGGGCACAGATACGCAGTATTTT. Translating it yields CASSVYGNREGTDTQYF.

The chain carries TRBV6-2 or TRBV6-3 and TRBJ2-2; no clear D gene. The germline V gene encodes CDR1 MNHEY and CDR2 SVGEGT. This CDR3 comprises 13 residues. V was clipped by 0 bases and J by 9 bases, with 8 bases between them. The CDR3 spells CASSYSRHRELFF. The CDR3 bases are TGTGCCAGCAGTTACTCACGCCACAGGGAGCTGTTTTTT.

This clonotype appeared many times. The rearrangement uses TRBV7-2 and TRBJ1-2; no definite D call. This CDR3 has 12 amino acids. Germline V gives CDR1 SGHTA, CDR2 FQGNSA. Trimming stripped 0 bases from V and 8 bases from J, with 7 bases between. Here the CDR3 reads CASSLARRGYTF. CDR3 nucleotides: TGTGCCAGCAGCTTAGCGCGGAGGGGCTACACCTTC.

This clonotype was seen more than once but under ten times. The chain employs TRBV7-2 and TRBJ1-1; tentative D call: TRBD1 (5 bases). V dropped 1 base and J dropped 8 bases, with 8 bases sitting between them. CDR1 is SGHTA, CDR2 FQGNSA, per germline. The CDR3 is made up of 12 amino acids. Written as DNA, the CDR3 is TGTGCCAGCAGCTTAGGGGGGTTGGAAGCTTTCTTT. Translation: CASSLGGLEAFF.

This clonotype was seen a few times. The chain joins TRBV6-1 to TRBJ1-2, with D unclear. Trimming pared 8 bases from V and 5 bases from J, leaving 9 bases between. Per germline, CDR1 MNHNS and CDR2 SASEGT. This CDR3 region has 11 residues. The CDR3 DNA reads as TGTGCCAGCGGGGAGACATATGGCTACACCTTC. Encoded protein: CASGETYGYTF.

The chain uses TRBV3-1 and TRBJ1-6; D is unresolved. Trimming removed 1 base from V and 9 bases from J, with 10 bases in between. Germline CDR1 LGHDT, CDR2 YNNKEL (reference sequence). The CDR3 totals 14 residues. The CDR3 loop is CASSQGQTGSPLHF. The CDR3 nucleotides read TGTGCCAGCAGCCAAGGGCAAACGGGTTCACCCCTCCACTTT.

In this sample, this clonotype turned up a few times. This chain uses TRBV18 with TRBJ2-6; D unresolved. Germline V gene lookup returns CDR1 KGHSH and CDR2 LQKENI. The CDR3 consists of 15 residues. V dropped 6 bases and J dropped 0 bases, with 9 bases sitting between them. The CDR3 spells CASSHGSSGANVLTF. The CDR3 DNA reads as TGTGCCAGCTCCCACGGAAGCTCTGGGGCCAACGTCCTGACTTTC.

This clonotype was counted many times. The V gene is TRBV6-5, the J gene TRBJ1-1, with unresolved D. The germline gives CDR1 MNHEY, CDR2 SVGAGI. V gave up 6 bases and J gave up 1 base, with 15 bases separating them. The CDR3 contains 15 residues. CDR3 residues: CASSRRSVGNTEAFF. CDR3 bases: TGTGCCAGCAGCCGACGAAGCGTCGGGAACACTGAAGCTTTCTTT.

The chain carries TRBV30 and TRBJ2-3; no firm D call. CDR3 length: 12 amino acids. Between the trimmed V and J ends, which lost 0 bases and 7 bases, there was a span of 8 bases. CDR1 GTSNPN and CDR2 SVGIG come from the germline V gene (reference sequence). CDR3 in DNA: TGTGCCTGGAGTGTGCAAAGGTATACGCAGTATTTT. Translation: CAWSVQRYTQYF.